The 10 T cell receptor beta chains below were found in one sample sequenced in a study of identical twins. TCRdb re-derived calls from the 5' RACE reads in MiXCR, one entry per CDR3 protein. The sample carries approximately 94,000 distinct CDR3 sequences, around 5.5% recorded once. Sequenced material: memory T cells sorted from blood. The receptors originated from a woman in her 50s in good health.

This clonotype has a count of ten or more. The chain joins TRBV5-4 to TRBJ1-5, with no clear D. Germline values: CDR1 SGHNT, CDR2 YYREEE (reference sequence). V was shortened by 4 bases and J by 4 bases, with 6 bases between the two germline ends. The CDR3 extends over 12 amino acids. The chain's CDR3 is CASSVPNQPQHF. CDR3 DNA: TGTGCCAGCAGCGTTCCAAATCAGCCCCAGCATTTT.

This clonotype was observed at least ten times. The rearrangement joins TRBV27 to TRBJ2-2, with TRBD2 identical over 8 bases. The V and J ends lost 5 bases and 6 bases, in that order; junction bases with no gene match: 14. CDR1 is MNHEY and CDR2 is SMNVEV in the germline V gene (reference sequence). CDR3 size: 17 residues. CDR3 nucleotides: TGTGCCAGCAGTCCCGGACTAGCAATTATTCCCCCCGGGGAGCTGTTTTTT. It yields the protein CASSPGLAIIPPGELFF.

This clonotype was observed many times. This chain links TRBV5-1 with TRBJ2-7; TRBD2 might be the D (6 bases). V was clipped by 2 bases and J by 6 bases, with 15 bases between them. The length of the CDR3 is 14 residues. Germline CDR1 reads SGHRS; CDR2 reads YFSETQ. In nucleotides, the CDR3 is TGCGCCAGCAGCTTAAGATCACTAGCTCTCGAGCAGTACTTC. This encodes CASSLRSLALEQYF.

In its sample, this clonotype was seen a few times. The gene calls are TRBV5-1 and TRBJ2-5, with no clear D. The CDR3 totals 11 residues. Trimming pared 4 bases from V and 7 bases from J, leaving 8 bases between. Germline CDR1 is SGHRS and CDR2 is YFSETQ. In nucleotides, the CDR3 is TGCGCCAGCAGCGGGGAAGGGACCCAGTACTTC. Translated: CASSGEGTQYF.

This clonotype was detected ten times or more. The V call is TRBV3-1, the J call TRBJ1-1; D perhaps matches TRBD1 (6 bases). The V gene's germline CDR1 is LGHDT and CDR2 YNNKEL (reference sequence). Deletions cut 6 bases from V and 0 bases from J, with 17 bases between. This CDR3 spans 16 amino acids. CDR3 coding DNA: TGTGCCAGCAGTCGAGCCGGGACACGAGTGAACACTGAAGCTTTCTTT. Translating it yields CASSRAGTRVNTEAFF.

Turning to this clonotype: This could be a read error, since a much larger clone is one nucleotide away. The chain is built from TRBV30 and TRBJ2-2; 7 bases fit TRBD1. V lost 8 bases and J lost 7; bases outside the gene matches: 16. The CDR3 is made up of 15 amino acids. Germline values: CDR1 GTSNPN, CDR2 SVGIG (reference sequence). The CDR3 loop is CAGKADTGVRGELFF. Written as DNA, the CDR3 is TGTGCCGGGAAGGCCGACACAGGGGTCCGCGGGGAGCTGTTTTTT.

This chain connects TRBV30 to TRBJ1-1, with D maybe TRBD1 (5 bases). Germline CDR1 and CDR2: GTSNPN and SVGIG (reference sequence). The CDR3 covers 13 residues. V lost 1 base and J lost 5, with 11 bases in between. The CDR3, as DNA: TGTGCCTGGAGTGGGGTCTACAGGACTGAAGCTTTCTTT. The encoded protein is CAWSGVYRTEAFF.

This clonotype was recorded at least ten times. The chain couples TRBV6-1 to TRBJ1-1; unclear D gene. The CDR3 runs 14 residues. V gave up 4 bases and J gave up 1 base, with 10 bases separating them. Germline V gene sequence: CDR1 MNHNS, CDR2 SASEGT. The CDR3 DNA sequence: TGTGCCAGCAGTGTTGGCAAGCCGAACACTGAAGCTTTCTTT. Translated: CASSVGKPNTEAFF.

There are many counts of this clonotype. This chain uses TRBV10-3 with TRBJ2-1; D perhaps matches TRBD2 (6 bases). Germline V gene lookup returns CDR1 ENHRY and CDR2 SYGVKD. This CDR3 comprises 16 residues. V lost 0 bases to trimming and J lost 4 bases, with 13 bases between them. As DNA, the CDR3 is TGTGCCATCAGTGAGTCGACGGGGGTAGGTTACAATGAGCAGTTCTTC. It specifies CAISESTGVGYNEQFF.

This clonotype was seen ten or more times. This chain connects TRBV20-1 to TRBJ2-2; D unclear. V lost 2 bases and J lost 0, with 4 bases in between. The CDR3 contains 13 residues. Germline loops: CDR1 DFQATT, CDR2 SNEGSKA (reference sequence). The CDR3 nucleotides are TGCAGTGCTAGACCCGCGAACACCGGGGAGCTGTTTTTT. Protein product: CSARPANTGELFF.